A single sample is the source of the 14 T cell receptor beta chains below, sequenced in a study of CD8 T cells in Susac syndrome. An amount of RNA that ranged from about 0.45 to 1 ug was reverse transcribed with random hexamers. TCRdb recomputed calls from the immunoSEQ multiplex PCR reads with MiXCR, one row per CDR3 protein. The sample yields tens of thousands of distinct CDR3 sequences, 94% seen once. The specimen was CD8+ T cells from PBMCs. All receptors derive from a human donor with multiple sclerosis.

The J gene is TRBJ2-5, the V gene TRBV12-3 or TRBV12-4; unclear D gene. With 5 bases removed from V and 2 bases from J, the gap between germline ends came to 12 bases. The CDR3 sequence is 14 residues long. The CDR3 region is CASSPLEKQETQYF. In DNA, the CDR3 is TGTGCCAGCAGTCCCCTAGAAAAGCAAGAGACCCAGTACTTC.

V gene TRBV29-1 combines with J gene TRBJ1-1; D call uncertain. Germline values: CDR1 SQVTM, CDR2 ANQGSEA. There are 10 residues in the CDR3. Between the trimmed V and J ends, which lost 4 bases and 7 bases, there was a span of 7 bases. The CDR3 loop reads CSVGGSEAFF. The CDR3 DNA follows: TGCAGCGTTGGGGGTAGTGAAGCTTTCTTT.

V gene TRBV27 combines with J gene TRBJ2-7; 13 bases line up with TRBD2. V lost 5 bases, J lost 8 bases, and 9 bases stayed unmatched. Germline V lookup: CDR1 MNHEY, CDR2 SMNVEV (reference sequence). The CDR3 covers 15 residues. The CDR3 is CASSVTSGRAPQQYF. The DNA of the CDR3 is TGTGCCAGCAGTGTAACTAGCGGGAGGGCCCCACAGCAGTACTTC.

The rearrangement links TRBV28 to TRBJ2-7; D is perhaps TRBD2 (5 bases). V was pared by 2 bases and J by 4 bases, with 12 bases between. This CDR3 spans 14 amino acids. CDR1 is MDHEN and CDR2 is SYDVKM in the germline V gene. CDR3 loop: CASSLPQEVYEQYF. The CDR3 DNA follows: TGTGCCAGCAGTTTACCCCAGGAGGTTTACGAGCAGTACTTC.

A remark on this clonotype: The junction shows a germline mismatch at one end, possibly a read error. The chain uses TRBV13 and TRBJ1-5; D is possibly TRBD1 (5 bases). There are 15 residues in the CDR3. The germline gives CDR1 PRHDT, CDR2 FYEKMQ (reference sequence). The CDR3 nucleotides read TGTGCCAGCAGCCTAGGGACGTATAGCAATCAGCCCCAGCATTTT. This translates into CASSLGTYSNQPQHF.

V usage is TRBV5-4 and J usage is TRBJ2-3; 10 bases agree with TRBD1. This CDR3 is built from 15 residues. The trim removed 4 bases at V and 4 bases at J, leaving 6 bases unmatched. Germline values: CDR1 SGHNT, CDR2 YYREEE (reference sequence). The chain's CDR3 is CASSPRQGASDTQYF. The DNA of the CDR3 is TGTGCCAGCAGCCCCCGACAGGGGGCTTCAGATACGCAGTATTTT.

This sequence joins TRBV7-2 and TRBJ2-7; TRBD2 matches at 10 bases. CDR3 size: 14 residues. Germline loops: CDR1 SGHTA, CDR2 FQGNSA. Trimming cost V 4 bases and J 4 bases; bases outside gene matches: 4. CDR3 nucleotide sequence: TGTGCCAGCAGCTCGAGCGGGAGGGATTACGAGCAGTACTTC. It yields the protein CASSSSGRDYEQYF.

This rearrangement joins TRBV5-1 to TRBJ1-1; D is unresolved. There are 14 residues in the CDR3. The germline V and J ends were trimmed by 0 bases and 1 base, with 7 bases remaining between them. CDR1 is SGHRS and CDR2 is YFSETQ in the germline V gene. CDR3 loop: CASSLVSENTEAFF. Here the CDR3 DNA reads TGCGCCAGCAGCTTGGTGTCCGAGAACACTGAAGCTTTCTTT.

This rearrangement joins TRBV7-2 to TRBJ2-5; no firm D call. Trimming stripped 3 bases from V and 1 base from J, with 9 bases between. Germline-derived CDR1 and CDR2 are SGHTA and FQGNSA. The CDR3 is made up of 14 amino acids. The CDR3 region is CASSFTASQETQYF. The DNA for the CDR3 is TGTGCCAGCAGCTTTACCGCGAGCCAAGAGACCCAGTACTTC.

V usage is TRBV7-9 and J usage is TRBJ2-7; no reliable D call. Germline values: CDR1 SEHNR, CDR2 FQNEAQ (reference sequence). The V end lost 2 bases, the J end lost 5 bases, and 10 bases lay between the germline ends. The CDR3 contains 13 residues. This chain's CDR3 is CASSLMDLHEQYF. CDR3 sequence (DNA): TGTGCCAGCAGCTTAATGGATCTACACGAGCAGTACTTC.

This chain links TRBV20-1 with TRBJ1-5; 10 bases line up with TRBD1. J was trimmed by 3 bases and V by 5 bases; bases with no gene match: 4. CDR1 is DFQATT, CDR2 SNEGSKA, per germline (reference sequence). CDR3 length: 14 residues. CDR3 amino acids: CSARGQGYNQPQHF. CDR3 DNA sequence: TGCAGTGCTCGGGGACAGGGGTACAATCAGCCCCAGCATTTT.

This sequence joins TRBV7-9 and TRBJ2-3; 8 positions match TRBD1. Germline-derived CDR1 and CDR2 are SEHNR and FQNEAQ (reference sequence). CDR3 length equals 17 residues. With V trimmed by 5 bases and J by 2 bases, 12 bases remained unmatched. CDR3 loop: CASSPPTGTGYTDTQYF. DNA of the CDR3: TGTGCCAGCAGCCCCCCGACAGGGACAGGATACACAGATACGCAGTATTTT. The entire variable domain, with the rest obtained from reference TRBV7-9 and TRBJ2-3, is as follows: DTGVSQNPRHKITKRGQNVTFRCDPISEHNRLYWYRQTLGQGPEFLTYFQNEAQLEKSRLLSDRFSAERPKGSFSTLEIQRTEQGDSAMYLCASSPPTGTGYTDTQYFGPGTRLTVL.

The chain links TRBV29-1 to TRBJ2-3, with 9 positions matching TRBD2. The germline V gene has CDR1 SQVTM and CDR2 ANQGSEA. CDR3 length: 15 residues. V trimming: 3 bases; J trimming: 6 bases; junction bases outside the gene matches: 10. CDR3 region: CSVEYLAGQPDTQYF. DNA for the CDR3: TGCAGCGTTGAGTACCTAGCGGGACAACCGGATACGCAGTATTTT.

This chain's CDR3 is CASTWASGYNEQFF. CDR3 in DNA: TGTGCCAGCACTTGGGCTAGCGGATACAATGAGCAGTTCTTC. The chain uses TRBV28 and TRBJ2-1, with 7 nucleotides matching TRBD2. The length of the CDR3 is 14 residues. Germline-derived CDR1 and CDR2 are MDHEN and SYDVKM. V gave up 7 bases and J gave up 4 bases; unmatched junction bases: 7.